Listed below are T cell receptor beta chains from one sample, sequenced in a study of cytomegalovirus exposure and HLA in healthy donors. The protocol was immunoSEQ multiplex PCR, while the TCRdb copy is restricted to in-frame clones and leaves out a portion. Found here are more than 95,000 clones, 90% to 95% of them singletons; the top ten hold less than 1.5%. Material: PBMCs. The receptors were gathered from a woman aged 18 to 35 in good health and CMV-seronegative. Both conserved end residues are part of each CDR3. A D gene is named only where the DNA matches it firmly. Not all rows give a size; the values are once, few, many and, for expanded clones, a class.

cdr3_aa	cdr3_nt	v_call	clone_size	j_call	d_call
CASNSRPIEAFF	TGTGCCAGCAACAGTCGCCCCATTGAAGCTTTCTTT	TRBV28	NA	TRBJ1-1	NA
CASGTALAGELFF	TGTGCCAGTGGGACTGCTCTCGCCGGGGAGCTGTTTTTT	TRBV6-5	NA	TRBJ2-2	NA
CASSGTGGQETQYF	TGTGCCAGCAGTGGAACAGGGGGACAAGAGACCCAGTACTTC	TRBV6-1	once	TRBJ2-5	TRBD1
CASKNTGGSTNEQFF	TGTGCCAGCAAAAACACAGGGGGCTCTACGAATGAGCAGTTCTTC	TRBV27	NA	TRBJ2-1	TRBD1
CASSQGQGNPLGEKLFF	TGTGCCAGCAGCCAAGGACAGGGAAATCCTCTTGGTGAAAAACTGTTTTTT	TRBV11-2	NA	TRBJ1-4	TRBD1
CASSLVSLAGEDTQYF	TGCGCCAGCAGCTTGGTGTCGCTAGCGGGAGAAGATACGCAGTATTTT	TRBV5-1	NA	TRBJ2-3	TRBD2
CASSEALGTEAFF	TGTGCCAGCAGTGAAGCTCTGGGGACAGAAGCTTTCTTT	TRBV2	NA	TRBJ1-1	NA
CASSVGGSYSGNTIYF	TGTGCCAGCAGCGTTGGAGGGAGCTACTCTGGAAACACCATATATTTT	TRBV2	NA	TRBJ1-3	NA
CASSVGDFRKGYNEQFF	TGTGCCAGCAGCGTGGGGGACTTTCGAAAGGGGTACAATGAGCAGTTCTTC	TRBV9	NA	TRBJ2-1	NA
CGSHGGLPGELFF	TGTGGTTCACATGGAGGGTTACCCGGGGAGCTGTTTTTT	TRBV28	NA	TRBJ2-2	NA
CASSEVTGIGGYTF	TGTGCCAGCAGTGAAGTAACAGGGATAGGGGGCTACACCTTC	TRBV6-1	NA	TRBJ1-2	NA
CASSLAELTGGNEQFF	TGCGCCAGCAGCTTGGCGGAACTGACAGGGGGCAATGAGCAGTTCTTC	TRBV5-1	NA	TRBJ2-1	TRBD1
CASRWELAGGGEQFF	TGTGCCAGCAGGTGGGAACTAGCGGGAGGAGGTGAGCAGTTCTTC	TRBV6-1	NA	TRBJ2-1	TRBD2
CASSLKRFDEQFF	TGTGCCAGCAGCTTAAAACGGTTTGATGAGCAGTTCTTC	TRBV11-1	NA	TRBJ2-1	NA